A selection of T cell receptor beta chains follows, all from one sample in a study of shared T cell receptors in the human thymus. The protocol was immunoSEQ multiplex PCR, while the TCRdb copy is restricted to in-frame clones and leaves out a portion. Of hundreds of thousands of clones detected, more than 75% appear once; the ten largest clones hold about 0.0094%. The same sample was also used in a study of human thymus T cells.

The specimen was thymocytes. Receptors were obtained from a boy in the first two years of life with a congenital heart defect. CDR3s leave out the opening cysteine and the closing phenylalanine or tryptophan.

>14|TRBV15
ATSRAGGGHLREQY
>19|TRBV28
ASSPRRRAGGPITNTGELF
>14|TRBV7-9
ASSPGQVLSGNTIY
>13|TRBV27
ASSTNLNDREEAF
>14|TRBV4-3
ASSQDPRGFTDTQY
>12|TRBV5-6
ASSDPGQGYEQY
>13|TRBV29-1
SVKTGPTSTDTQY
>13|TRBV18
ASSPLAGGPETQY
>13|TRBV6-5
ASSSDRVGTGELF
>11|TRBV5-1
ASSIGGAHEQF
>12|TRBV5-4
ASSFRGESYEQY
>16|TRBV6-1
ASSENSSGRAPGNEQF
>15|TRBV14
ASSQEKGTGRVNEQF
>14|TRBV13
ASSVQRSDRDTEAF
>12|TRBV4-1
ASSQDPTGVGYT
>15|TRBV12-5
ASGLGQGASSTDTQY
>17|TRBV14
ASSQAQQGNPSGANVLT
>11|TRBV19
ASSQEGWTEAF
>13|TRBV6-5
ASSSQGALNTEAF
>14|TRBV27
ASSSTGRGRGWGYT
>11|TRBV7-6
ASSLEGHYEQY